The next 19 T cell receptor beta chains were all read from a single sample in a study of naive and memory T cell subsets. Two oligonucleotides, mixed equimolar, formed the beta constant-region primer covering TRBC1 and TRBC2. Via MiXCR, TCRdb re-called the UMI-ligation and nested PCR reads, giving one row per CDR3 protein. The sample has some 150,000 distinct CDR3 sequences, about 15% seen once; the top ten hold more than 0.13%. What was sequenced was naive CD4+ T cells from blood. These receptors were obtained from a human donor in good health.

This clonotype was counted only a few times. The chain combines TRBV18 with TRBJ2-5; D remains unclear. Deletions cut 0 bases from V and 3 bases from J, with 5 bases between. The CDR3 runs to 13 residues. Germline V lookup: CDR1 KGHSH, CDR2 LQKENI. This CDR3 reads CASSPPSEETQYF. CDR3 nucleotide sequence: TGTGCCAGCTCACCACCCTCCGAAGAGACCCAGTACTTC.

The chain recombines TRBV9 with TRBJ1-5; D perhaps matches TRBD1 (6 bases). Trimming left V 0 bases short and J 2 bases short, with 12 bases between. The CDR3 totals 16 residues. CDR1 and CDR2 from the germline V gene are SGDLS and YYNGEE. Here the CDR3 DNA reads TGTGCCAGCAGCGTAGGGGGGCCCAGGGGCAATCAGCCCCAGCATTTT. Its protein product is CASSVGGPRGNQPQHF.

In DNA, the CDR3 is TGTGCCAGCAGTTACTCTGGGGTAAATCAGCCCCAGCATTTT. This gives the protein CASSYSGVNQPQHF. The chain is built from TRBV6-5 and TRBJ1-5; D unclear. Looked up from germline, CDR1 is MNHEY and CDR2 is SVGAGI. The CDR3 consists of 14 residues. Trimming left V 0 bases short and J 4 bases short, with 7 bases between.

The CDR3 nucleotides are TGTGCCAGCAGTTCCAGACTAGCGGGGGGGTCGGGCACAGATACGCAGTATTTT. Amino acid sequence: CASSSRLAGGSGTDTQYF. The V gene is TRBV6-6, the J gene TRBJ2-3; 14 bases match TRBD2. From germline, CDR1 is MNHNY and CDR2 SVGAGI (reference sequence). The V and J ends lost 4 bases and 1 base, in that order; junction bases with no gene match: 7. CDR3 length: 18 residues.

Only a few counts were recorded for this clonotype. The V gene is TRBV5-1, the J gene TRBJ1-5; 9 nucleotides align to TRBD1. With 2 bases clipped from V and 5 bases from J, the junction kept 5 bases outside the gene matches. The CDR3 contains 15 residues. Per the germline V gene, CDR1 is SGHRS and CDR2 is YFSETQ. CDR3 in amino acids: CASSFGTGRDQPQHF. For the CDR3, the DNA is TGCGCCAGCAGCTTCGGGACAGGGCGAGATCAGCCCCAGCATTTT.

This clonotype was counted ten times or more. The chain links TRBV5-6 to TRBJ2-1; 8 bases agree with TRBD1. The CDR3 has 21 residues. Germline lookup yields CDR1 SGHDT and CDR2 YYEEEE. J gave up 0 bases and V 4 bases, and 21 bases lay outside the gene matches. CDR3 region: CASSPYQQGATYWSSYNEQFF. The CDR3 region has the DNA TGTGCCAGCAGCCCGTACCAGCAGGGGGCGACCTATTGGTCCTCCTACAATGAGCAGTTCTTC. Filled out from reference TRBV5-6 and TRBJ2-1, the complete variable domain reads DAGVTQSPTHLIKTRGQQVTLRCSPKSGHDTVSWYQQALGQGPQFIFQYYEEEERQRGNFPDRFSGHQFPNYSSELNVNALLLGDSALYLCASSPYQQGATYWSSYNEQFFGPGTRLTVL.

This clonotype came up many times. The V and J genes are TRBV20-1 and TRBJ2-4; 7 bases map to TRBD1. The J segment lost 12 bases and the V segment lost 5 bases, leaving 13 bases of the junction unmatched. CDR1 and CDR2 from the germline V gene are DFQATT and SNEGSKA (reference sequence). CDR3 size: 13 residues. The CDR3 DNA reads as TGCAGTGCTGGGAGACAGGGCCTGAATGATCAGTACTTC. It translates to CSAGRQGLNDQYF.

This rearrangement joins TRBV28 to TRBJ2-7; weak D call: TRBD2 (5 bases). The CDR3 spans 14 residues. The V end was cut by 10 bases, the J end by 5 bases, with 21 bases between. The germline CDR1 and CDR2 sequences are MDHEN and SYDVKM. The CDR3 region is CATLDDTRSNEQYF. DNA of the CDR3: TGTGCCACCCTGGACGATACTAGGAGTAACGAGCAGTACTTC.

This clonotype appeared many times. The V and J genes are TRBV29-1 and TRBJ1-1; 7 bases match TRBD1. The length of the CDR3 is 14 residues. The V segment lost 0 bases and the J segment 5 bases; nucleotides outside the gene matches: 6. Looked up from germline, CDR1 is SQVTM and CDR2 is ANQGSEA. The CDR3 bases are TGCAGCGTTGAAGAGGCAGGGGGTGGGACTGAAGCTTTCTTT. The encoded protein is CSVEEAGGGTEAFF.

This clonotype was observed a few times. The chain couples TRBV25-1 to TRBJ2-7, with TRBD1 matching over 9 bases. The CDR3 extends over 17 amino acids. J gave up 4 bases and V 4 bases, and 14 bases lay outside the gene matches. Germline V gene data show CDR1 as MGHDK and CDR2 as SYGVNS. CDR3 residues: CASSGPGTGRPQYEQYF. The DNA of the CDR3 is TGTGCCAGCAGTGGGCCAGGGACAGGGCGCCCCCAATACGAGCAGTACTTC.

A few counts support this clonotype. The chain employs TRBV18 and TRBJ2-7, with D possibly TRBD1 on 5 matching bases. V was shortened by 0 bases and J by 0 bases, with 15 bases between the two germline ends. The CDR3 has 17 amino acids. Germline lookup yields CDR1 KGHSH and CDR2 LQKENI. In DNA, the CDR3 is TGTGCCAGCTCACCACCGGGGCTCTCGACCTACTCCTACGAGCAGTACTTC. Translation: CASSPPGLSTYSYEQYF.

This clonotype occurred a few times. The rearrangement links TRBV28 to TRBJ2-1; 8 bases match TRBD2. The germline V gene encodes CDR1 MDHEN and CDR2 SYDVKM. The V gene end was trimmed by 7 bases and the J gene end by 6 bases; junction bases not matched to a gene: 14. The CDR3 runs 16 residues. CDR3 nucleotide sequence: TGTGCCAGCACGGGGGGGTCCTTACAATACCCCAATGAGCAGTTCTTC. Translated: CASTGGSLQYPNEQFF.

This chain joins TRBV23-1 and TRBJ1-5, with 11 nucleotides matching TRBD1. TRBV23-1 has ORF status, its function being uncertain. The CDR3 runs to 19 residues. V lost 2 bases and J lost 1; bases outside the gene matches: 10. The CDR3 protein is CASSQPGTGGTESNQPQHF. CDR3 DNA: TGCGCCAGCAGTCAACCTGGGACAGGGGGGACCGAGAGCAATCAGCCCCAGCATTTT.

The chain employs TRBV7-9 and TRBJ2-3, with D tentatively TRBD2 (6 bases). The germline CDR1 and CDR2 sequences are SEHNR and FQNEAQ (reference sequence). This CDR3 is 14 amino acids long. Trimming cost V 5 bases and J 4 bases, with 13 bases left between them. The CDR3 protein is CASSLSSVSDTQYF. The DNA of the CDR3 is TGTGCCAGCAGCCTATCTAGCGTTTCAGATACGCAGTATTTT.

This clonotype has only a few counts. This chain connects TRBV7-8 to TRBJ1-2; D is possibly TRBD1 (5 bases). Germline values: CDR1 SGHVS, CDR2 FQNEAQ. The CDR3 is 13 amino acids. The germline V and J ends were trimmed by 7 bases and 5 bases, with 14 bases remaining between them. The CDR3 spells CASTRGFSYGYTF. The CDR3 region has the DNA TGTGCCAGCACCCGGGGGTTTTCTTATGGCTACACCTTC.

The chain joins TRBV5-4 to TRBJ2-7; D could derive from TRBD1 or TRBD2 (5 bases each). Trimming left V 2 bases short and J 2 bases short, with 11 bases between. Germline V gene data show CDR1 as SGHNT and CDR2 as YYREEE (reference sequence). The CDR3 runs to 14 residues. CDR3 bases: TGTGCCAGCAGCTTTCAAAGGGACCCCTACGAGCAGTACTTC. Protein product: CASSFQRDPYEQYF. Full variable domain (remainder filled in from reference TRBV5-4 and TRBJ2-7): ETGVTQSPTHLIKTRGQQVTLRCSSQSGHNTVSWYQQALGQGPQFIFQYYREEENGRGNFPPRFSGLQFPNYSSELNVNALELDDSALYLCASSFQRDPYEQYFGPGTRLTVT.

J is TRBJ1-5 and V is TRBV12-3 or TRBV12-4, with no clear D. Trimming stripped 5 bases from V and 3 bases from J, with 5 bases between. The CDR3 length is 12 residues. The DNA for the CDR3 is TGTGCCAGCAGTCCGGCCAATCAGCCCCAGCATTTT. Amino acids: CASSPANQPQHF.

The chain combines TRBV5-1 with TRBJ2-7; D is perhaps TRBD2 (6 bases). From germline, CDR1 is SGHRS and CDR2 YFSETQ. The CDR3 is 16 residues long. V was pared by 1 base and J by 0 bases, with 14 bases between. The CDR3 DNA reads TGCGCCAGCAGCTTGTTAAGGAGGGGCGTCTCCTACGAGCAGTACTTC. Translation gives CASSLLRRGVSYEQYF.

V and J are TRBV2 and TRBJ1-5; maybe TRBD1 (5 bases). The CDR3 covers 15 residues. Germline V gene lookup returns CDR1 SNHLY and CDR2 FYNNEI. With 5 bases removed from V and 2 bases from J, the gap between germline ends came to 13 bases. CDR3 DNA: TGTGCCAGCAGTTGGGGGGAAGGGGGCAATCAGCCCCAGCATTTT. Its translation: CASSWGEGGNQPQHF.